This T cell receptor beta chain was obtained from a study of blood T cell repertoires in COVID-19. Study as a whole: PBMCs, B-cell-depleted T cells, or T cells provided the cDNA or gDNA that made up the material.

Original handling: Cell counts per sample came from amplifying reference gene primers. TCRdb keeps only in-frame clones here, not all; method: immunoSEQ multiplex PCR. The V and J calls and clone size were taken over from that table, and D and trimming were inferred from the DNA. The data contain around 150,000 clones, 81% of them seen just once; the ten biggest clones take up approximately 11%. CDR1 is MDHEN, CDR2 SYDVKM, per germline. V lost 5 bases to trimming and J lost 1 base, with 15 bases between them. This CDR3 has 15 residues. Sequenced material: peripheral blood. The TCR was taken from a man in his 60s with active or convalescent COVID-19. The V call is TRBV28, the J call TRBJ2-7; D is perhaps TRBD1 (6 bases). CDR3 region: CASSPPGTLSYEQYF. CDR3 bases: TGTGCCAGCAGTCCTCCCGGGACACTTTCCTACGAGCAGTACTTC.